The 26 T cell receptor beta chains given below trace back to one sample, sequenced in a study of blood T cell repertoires in COVID-19 (TCRdb year 2020). The method behind the library was the immunoSEQ multiplex PCR assay. Sourced from immuneACCESS, this table was stored by TCRdb with only in-frame sequences that have V and J called. A share of the clones is absent; for the studies checked, an unresolved V gene accounts for under half, and the remainder has no known explanation. This sample lists hundreds of thousands of clones; around 86% were detected once. Roughly 3% of the sample is taken by the ten largest. Sequences were obtained from peripheral blood. The receptor source for this set is a man aged 55 to 70 with acute or convalescent COVID-19.

This chain uses TRBV5-1 with TRBJ1-1; 8 bases line up with TRBD1. CDR1 is SGHRS, CDR2 YFSETQ, per germline. The CDR3 contains 15 residues. V lost 0 bases and J lost 3; bases outside the gene matches: 4. This CDR3 is CASSLAPGGDTEAFF. CDR3 nucleotides: TGCGCCAGCAGCTTGGCCCCAGGGGGCGACACTGAAGCTTTCTTT.

The V call is TRBV7-3, the J call TRBJ1-2; 9 nucleotides agree with TRBD1. Germline V gene sequence: CDR1 SGHTA, CDR2 FQGTGA. Germline trimming cut 2 bases from V and 12 bases from J; bases unmatched to any gene: 7. The CDR3 consists of 13 residues. CDR3 coding DNA: TGTGCCAGCAGCTTATCAGAACAGGGGGCCCACACCTTC. It translates to CASSLSEQGAHTF. The full variable domain, its missing parts supplied by reference TRBV7-3 and TRBJ1-2, is GAGVSQTPSNKVTEKGKYVELRCDPISGHTALYWYRQSLGQGPEFLIYFQGTGAADDSGLPNDRFFAVRPEGSVSTLKIQRTERGDSAVYLCASSLSEQGAHTFGSGTRLTVV.

The CDR3 bases are TGTGCCAGCAGCTTACAGGTCGCAGCTGCACCCCTCCACTTT. Its translation is CASSLQVAAAPLHF. The chain combines TRBV11-2 with TRBJ1-6; D gene unclear. CDR1 SGHAT and CDR2 FQNNGV come from the germline V gene. The CDR3 sequence is 14 residues long. Trimming shortened V by 2 bases and J by 11 bases, and 13 bases separated the two germline ends.

This clone was counted only a few times. This likely comes from a read error, as the CDR3 has no conserved phenylalanine or tryptophan at its end. The limits of the CDR3 on the DNA are not certain, so only TCRdb's listed CDR3 is given. The chain couples TRBV28 to TRBJ2-7; the table calls TRBD1, which could not be checked here. CDR1 is MDHEN and CDR2 is SYDVKM in the germline V gene. The CDR3 length equals 12 residues, ends included. The CDR3: CASSSPGRGQLL.

The chain recombines TRBV7-8 with TRBJ2-2; 10 nucleotides line up with TRBD2. This CDR3 comprises 14 residues. Germline trimming cut 6 bases from V and 7 bases from J; bases unmatched to any gene: 5. Germline loops: CDR1 SGHVS, CDR2 FQNEAQ. The CDR3 spells CASRPTSGDGELFF. CDR3 sequence (DNA): TGTGCCAGCAGACCTACTAGCGGGGACGGGGAGCTGTTTTTT.

The J gene is TRBJ1-2, the V gene TRBV6-5, with 7 bases lining up with TRBD1. The junction had 8 bases not matched to a gene; V was cut back by 5 bases and J by 8 bases. Germline CDR1 MNHEY, CDR2 SVGAGI. This CDR3 spans 13 amino acids. This CDR3 reads CASSPDRAGGYTF. Here the CDR3 DNA reads TGTGCCAGCAGTCCCGACAGGGCAGGAGGCTACACCTTC.

The chain has TRBV6-4 and TRBJ2-1, with 12 positions matching TRBD2. The length of the CDR3 is 16 residues. CDR1 MRHNA and CDR2 SNTAGT come from the germline V gene. Trimming removed 4 bases from V and 7 bases from J; junction bases left unmatched: 8. CDR3 nucleotides: TGTGCCAGCAGTGCCGCTAGCGGGGGGGCATTAAATGAGCAGTTCTTC. Its protein product is CASSAASGGALNEQFF.

The chain combines TRBV19 with TRBJ2-2; 11 nucleotides agree with TRBD1. The CDR3 spans 16 residues. Germline V lookup: CDR1 LNHDA, CDR2 SQIVND (reference sequence). The V segment lost 8 bases and the J segment 5 bases; nucleotides outside the gene matches: 10. CDR3 nucleotides: TGTGCCAGTCATACCGGGACAGGGGGTAGAACCGGGGAGCTGTTTTTT. Amino acid sequence: CASHTGTGGRTGELFF.

The chain joins TRBV2 to TRBJ2-3; a weak D match, TRBD2 (6 bases). The germline V gene encodes CDR1 SNHLY and CDR2 FYNNEI. Deletions cut 8 bases from V and 8 bases from J, with 14 bases between. There are 12 residues in the CDR3. The DNA for the CDR3 is TGTGCCAGCGAGAAGGAGGGAGGTACGCAGTATTTT. It codes for CASEKEGGTQYF. Drawing the rest from reference TRBV2 and TRBJ2-3, the complete variable domain is EPEVTQTPSHQVTQMGQEVILRCVPISNHLYFYWYRQILGQKVEFLVSFYNNEISEKSEIFDDQFSVERPDGSNFTLKIRSTKLEDSAMYFCASEKEGGTQYFGPGTRLTVL.

V usage is TRBV5-1 and J usage is TRBJ1-1, with D maybe TRBD1 (5 bases). The CDR3 has 17 amino acids. Trimming removed 1 base from V and 0 bases from J, with 16 bases in between. Germline V gene sequence: CDR1 SGHRS, CDR2 YFSETQ. CDR3 region: CASSLTQGPWMNTEAFF. CDR3 nucleotide sequence: TGCGCCAGCAGCTTGACCCAGGGCCCTTGGATGAACACTGAAGCTTTCTTT.

The J gene is TRBJ1-5, the V gene TRBV29-1, with D tentatively TRBD1 (6 bases). This CDR3 is 12 amino acids long. The germline V and J ends were trimmed by 8 bases and 4 bases, with 12 bases remaining between them. CDR1 and CDR2 (germline): SQVTM, ANQGSEA. CDR3 in DNA: TGCAGCACCCAGGACAGTAATCAGCCCCAGCATTTT. Its protein is CSTQDSNQPQHF. The full variable domain, its missing parts supplied by reference TRBV29-1 and TRBJ1-5, is SAVISQKPSRDICQRGTSLTIQCQVDSQVTMMFWYRQQPGQSLTLIATANQGSEATYESGFVIDKFPISRPNLTFSTLTVSNMSPEDSSIYLCSTQDSNQPQHFGDGTRLSIL.

The V gene is TRBV27, the J gene TRBJ2-5; tentative D call: TRBD2 (6 bases). Germline CDR1 MNHEY, CDR2 SMNVEV (reference sequence). This CDR3 is 15 amino acids long. Trimming left V 3 bases short and J 1 base short, with 12 bases between. The CDR3 here is CASSFSQGLQETQYF. The CDR3, as DNA: TGTGCCAGCAGTTTTAGTCAGGGACTCCAAGAGACCCAGTACTTC.

V usage is TRBV6-6 and J usage is TRBJ1-5; D is perhaps TRBD1 (6 bases). Germline loops: CDR1 MNHNY, CDR2 SVGAGI (reference sequence). V was cut by 6 bases and J by 4 bases, with 19 bases left in between. This CDR3 is 16 amino acids long. The CDR3 DNA sequence: TGTGCCAGCAGCCCAACAGGGTCTGTACGGAATCAGCCCCAGCATTTT. It is translated as CASSPTGSVRNQPQHF.

The rearrangement uses TRBV3-1 (or the pseudogene TRBV3-2) and TRBJ2-2, with TRBD2 identical over 16 bases. The CDR3 has 19 residues. Germline V gene lookup returns CDR1 LGHDT and CDR2 YNNKEL (reference sequence). The trim removed 4 bases at V and 7 bases at J, leaving 12 bases unmatched. DNA of the CDR3: TGTGCCAGCAGCCTATTCACCGGGACTAGCGGGGGGGCGAGCGGGGAGCTGTTTTTT. Protein product: CASSLFTGTSGGASGELFF.

The chain links TRBV27 to TRBJ2-1, with 9 bases lining up with TRBD2. The CDR3 runs 15 residues. Per the germline V gene, CDR1 is MNHEY and CDR2 is SMNVEV (reference sequence). V lost 5 bases, J lost 3 bases, and 5 bases stayed unmatched. The CDR3 sequence is CASSQAGGHYNEQFF. CDR3 DNA: TGTGCCAGCAGTCAAGCGGGGGGCCACTACAATGAGCAGTTCTTC.

The chain joins TRBV7-2 to TRBJ1-6, with 7 nucleotides matching TRBD1. From germline, CDR1 is SGHTA and CDR2 FQGNSA. Losses at the gene ends were 5 bases for V and 6 bases for J; bases not matched to a gene: 10. The CDR3 spans 16 residues. The CDR3 reads CASSPRKGATNSPLHF. DNA for the CDR3: TGTGCCAGCAGCCCCCGAAAGGGGGCGACTAATTCACCCCTCCACTTT.

The chain is built from TRBV5-1 and TRBJ1-4; 7 positions match TRBD1. The V segment lost 2 bases and the J segment 5 bases; nucleotides outside the gene matches: 9. Germline CDR1 SGHRS, CDR2 YFSETQ. This CDR3 has 16 residues. DNA of the CDR3: TGCGCCAGCAGCTTCGCCTCAGGGGGAGAAAATGAAAAACTGTTTTTT. It translates to CASSFASGGENEKLFF.

The chain is built from TRBV5-1 and TRBJ2-7; 8 bases are a match to TRBD1. The V segment lost 1 base and the J segment 3 bases; nucleotides outside the gene matches: 6. The germline V gene has CDR1 SGHRS and CDR2 YFSETQ. The length of the CDR3 is 15 residues. This CDR3 reads CASSLRTGSFYEQYF. DNA for the CDR3: TGCGCCAGCAGCTTGAGGACAGGGTCTTTCTACGAGCAGTACTTC. Looking up the rest from reference TRBV5-1 and TRBJ2-7 gives the full variable domain: KAGVTQTPRYLIKTRGQQVTLSCSPISGHRSVSWYQQTPGQGLQFLFEYFSETQRNKGNFPGRFSGRQFSNSRSEMNVSTLELGDSALYLCASSLRTGSFYEQYFGPGTRLTVT.

The gene calls are TRBV19 and TRBJ1-1; unclear D gene. CDR1 is LNHDA, CDR2 SQIVND, per germline (reference sequence). Trimming removed 6 bases at V and 4 bases at J, with 18 bases between. This CDR3 has 15 amino acids. CDR3: CASRSLGLRRTEAFF. CDR3 DNA sequence: TGTGCCAGTAGGTCCTTGGGTCTCAGGCGCACTGAAGCTTTCTTT.

The chain uses TRBV18 and TRBJ1-2, with 8 bases matching TRBD1. The CDR3 extends over 15 amino acids. Germline assignment: CDR1 KGHSH and CDR2 LQKENI. Unmatched junction bases numbered 9, after V lost 3 bases and J lost 6 bases. CDR3 residues: CASSPNDRGGHGYTF. DNA of the CDR3: TGTGCCAGCTCACCCAACGACAGGGGAGGTCATGGCTACACCTTC.

This chain joins TRBV5-1 and TRBJ2-1, with a weak D call TRBD1 (6 bases). This CDR3 contains 20 residues. Germline values: CDR1 SGHRS, CDR2 YFSETQ. V dropped 0 bases and J dropped 3 bases, with 25 bases sitting between them. CDR3 sequence: CASSLAGLGALNKGYNEQFF. In DNA, the CDR3 is TGCGCCAGCAGCTTGGCCGGCCTGGGGGCGCTTAACAAGGGCTACAATGAGCAGTTCTTC.

The chain employs TRBV19 and TRBJ1-4; the match to TRBD1 covers 7 bases. Germline CDR1 reads LNHDA; CDR2 reads SQIVND (reference sequence). The CDR3 totals 15 residues. Losses at the gene ends were 4 bases for V and 3 bases for J; bases not matched to a gene: 5. The CDR3 loop reads CASSTTGAANEKLFF. The CDR3 nucleotides are TGTGCCAGTAGTACTACAGGGGCGGCTAATGAAAAACTGTTTTTT. The full variable domain, its missing parts supplied by reference TRBV19 and TRBJ1-4, is DGGITQSPKYLFRKEGQNVTLSCEQNLNHDAMYWYRQDPGQGLRLIYYSQIVNDFQKGDIAEGYSVSREKKESFPLTVTSAQKNPTAFYLCASSTTGAANEKLFFGSGTQLSVL.

The V and J genes are TRBV15 and TRBJ1-6, with TRBD1 as a possible D gene (5 bases). The length of the CDR3 is 19 residues. V lost 0 bases to trimming and J lost 3 bases, with 18 bases between them. Germline V gives CDR1 LNHNV, CDR2 YYDKDF (reference sequence). CDR3 sequence reads: CATSRDPPRDVFYNSPLHF. The CDR3 region has the DNA TGTGCCACCAGCAGAGATCCCCCCAGGGATGTTTTCTATAATTCACCCCTCCACTTT.

CDR3 amino acids: CASSLGQGEMYEQYF. In DNA form, the CDR3 reads TGCGCCAGCAGCTTGGGTCAGGGGGAGATGTACGAGCAGTACTTC. The chain has TRBV5-1 and TRBJ2-7; 7 positions agree with TRBD1. The germline gives CDR1 SGHRS, CDR2 YFSETQ. Germline trimming cut 0 bases from V and 4 bases from J; bases unmatched to any gene: 7. The CDR3 loop spans 15 amino acids.

The chain carries TRBV6-6 and TRBJ1-1; 11 bases map to TRBD1. CDR1 and CDR2 (germline): MNHNY, SVGAGI (reference sequence). The ends lost 6 bases at V and 5 bases at J; junction bases unmatched: 8. The CDR3 has 15 amino acids. CDR3 region: CASSPQGTGGTEAFF. The CDR3 DNA reads as TGTGCCAGCAGCCCACAAGGGACAGGGGGAACTGAAGCTTTCTTT.

J is TRBJ1-5 and V is TRBV19, with unresolved D. V lost 2 bases and J lost 4, with 15 bases in between. The CDR3 has 16 residues. Germline V gene sequence: CDR1 LNHDA, CDR2 SQIVND (reference sequence). CDR3 sequence: CASSIIAGSPNQPQHF. For the CDR3, the DNA is TGTGCCAGTAGTATAATAGCCGGATCGCCGAATCAGCCCCAGCATTTT.